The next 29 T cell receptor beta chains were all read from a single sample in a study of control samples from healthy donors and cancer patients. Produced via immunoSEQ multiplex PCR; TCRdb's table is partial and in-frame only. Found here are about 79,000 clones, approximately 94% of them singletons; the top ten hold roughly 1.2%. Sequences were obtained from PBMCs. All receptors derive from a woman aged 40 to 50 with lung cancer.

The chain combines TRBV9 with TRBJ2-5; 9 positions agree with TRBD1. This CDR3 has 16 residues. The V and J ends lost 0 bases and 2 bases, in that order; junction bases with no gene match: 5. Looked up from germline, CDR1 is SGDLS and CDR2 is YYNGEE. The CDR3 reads CASSVAGGTGQETQYF. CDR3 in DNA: TGTGCCAGCAGCGTAGCGGGTGGGACAGGGCAAGAGACCCAGTACTTC.

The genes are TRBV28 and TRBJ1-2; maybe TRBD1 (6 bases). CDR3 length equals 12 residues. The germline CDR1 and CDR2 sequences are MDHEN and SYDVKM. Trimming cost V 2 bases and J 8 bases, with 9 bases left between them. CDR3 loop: CASSLGQGGYTF. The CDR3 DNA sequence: TGTGCCAGCAGTTTAGGTCAGGGGGGCTACACCTTC.

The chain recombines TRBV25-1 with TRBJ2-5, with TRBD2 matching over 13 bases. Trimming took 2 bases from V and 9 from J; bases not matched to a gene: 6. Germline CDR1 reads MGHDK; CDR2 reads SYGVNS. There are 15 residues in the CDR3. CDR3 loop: CASSEGGLAGFPQYF. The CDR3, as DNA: TGTGCCAGCAGTGAAGGGGGACTAGCGGGGTTCCCCCAGTACTTC. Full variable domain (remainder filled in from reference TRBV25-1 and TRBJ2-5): EADIYQTPRYLVIGTGKKITLECSQTMGHDKMYWYQQDPGMELHLIHYSYGVNSTEKGDLSSESTVSRIRTEHFPLTLESARPSHTSQYLCASSEGGLAGFPQYFGPGTRLLVL.

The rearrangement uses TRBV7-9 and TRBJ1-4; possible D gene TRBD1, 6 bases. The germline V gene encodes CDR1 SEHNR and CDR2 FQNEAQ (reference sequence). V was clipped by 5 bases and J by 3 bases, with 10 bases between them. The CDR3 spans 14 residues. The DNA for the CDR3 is TGTGCCAGCAGCCACAGGGTGTCTAATGAAAAACTGTTTTTT. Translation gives CASSHRVSNEKLFF.

CDR3 in amino acids: CASRYRQRYNQPQHF. As DNA, the CDR3 is TGTGCCAGCAGGTACAGACAGCGATACAATCAGCCCCAGCATTTT. V is TRBV6-2 or TRBV6-3 and J is TRBJ1-5; possible D gene TRBD1, 5 bases. CDR3 length equals 15 residues. Between the trimmed V and J ends, which lost 6 bases and 3 bases, there was a span of 15 bases. Per germline, CDR1 MNHEY and CDR2 SVGEGT.

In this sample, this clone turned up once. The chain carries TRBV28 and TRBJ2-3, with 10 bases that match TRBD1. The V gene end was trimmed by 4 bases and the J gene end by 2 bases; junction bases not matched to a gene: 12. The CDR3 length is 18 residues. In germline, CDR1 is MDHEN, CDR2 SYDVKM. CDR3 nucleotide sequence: TGTGCCAGCAGTTCCGGGACAGGGGTCTCGGTAATCACAGATACGCAGTATTTT. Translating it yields CASSSGTGVSVITDTQYF.

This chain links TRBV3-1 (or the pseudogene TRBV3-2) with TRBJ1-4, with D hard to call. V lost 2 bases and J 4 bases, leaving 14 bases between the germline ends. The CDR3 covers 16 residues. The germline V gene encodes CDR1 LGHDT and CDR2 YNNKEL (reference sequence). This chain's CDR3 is CASSQFPPMGNEKLFF. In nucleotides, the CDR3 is TGTGCCAGCAGCCAATTTCCCCCGATGGGTAATGAAAAACTGTTTTTT.

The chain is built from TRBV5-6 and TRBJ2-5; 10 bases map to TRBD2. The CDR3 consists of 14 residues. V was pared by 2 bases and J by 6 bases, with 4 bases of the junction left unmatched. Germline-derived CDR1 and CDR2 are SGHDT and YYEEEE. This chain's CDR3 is CASSFQRGGKTQYF. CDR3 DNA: TGTGCCAGCAGCTTCCAGCGGGGGGGCAAGACCCAGTACTTC.

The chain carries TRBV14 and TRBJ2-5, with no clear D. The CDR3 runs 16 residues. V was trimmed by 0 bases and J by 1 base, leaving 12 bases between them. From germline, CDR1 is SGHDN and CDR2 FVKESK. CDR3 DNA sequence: TGTGCCAGCAGCCAAGATCGACATTTATCCCAAGAGACCCAGTACTTC. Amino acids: CASSQDRHLSQETQYF.

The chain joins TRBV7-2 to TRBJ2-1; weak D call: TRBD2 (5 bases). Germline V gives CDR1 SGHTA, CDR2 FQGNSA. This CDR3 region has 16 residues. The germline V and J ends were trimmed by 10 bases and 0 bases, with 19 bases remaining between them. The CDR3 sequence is CATRGMERSSYNEQFF. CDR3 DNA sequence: TGTGCCACCAGAGGAATGGAGCGGAGCTCCTACAATGAGCAGTTCTTC.

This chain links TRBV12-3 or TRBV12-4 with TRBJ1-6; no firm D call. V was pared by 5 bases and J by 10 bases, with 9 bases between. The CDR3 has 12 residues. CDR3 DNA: TGTGCCAGCAGTCGGGTAGGATCACCCCTCCACTTT. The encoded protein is CASSRVGSPLHF.

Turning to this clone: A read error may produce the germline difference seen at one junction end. The CDR3 nucleotides read TGTGCCGGGAGCATGGGTCCGGCGAACACCGGGGAGCTGTTTTTT. Translation gives CAGSMGPANTGELFF. The J gene is TRBJ2-2, the V gene TRBV30, with a weak D call TRBD2 (5 bases). Germline-derived CDR1 and CDR2 are GTSNPN and SVGIG (reference sequence). This CDR3 is built from 15 residues. Full variable domain (missing parts from reference TRBV30 and TRBJ2-2): SQTIHQWPATLVQPVGSPLSLECTVEGTSNPNLYWYRQAAGRGLQLLFYSVGIGQISSEVPQNLSASRPQDRQFILSSKKLLLSDSGFYLCAGSMGPANTGELFFGEGSRLTVL.

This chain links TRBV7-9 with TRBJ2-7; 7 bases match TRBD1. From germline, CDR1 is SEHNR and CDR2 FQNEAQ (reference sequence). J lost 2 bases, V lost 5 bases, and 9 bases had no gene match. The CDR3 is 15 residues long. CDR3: CASSINRDRAYEQYF. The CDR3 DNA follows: TGTGCCAGCAGCATTAACCGGGACAGAGCCTACGAGCAGTACTTC.

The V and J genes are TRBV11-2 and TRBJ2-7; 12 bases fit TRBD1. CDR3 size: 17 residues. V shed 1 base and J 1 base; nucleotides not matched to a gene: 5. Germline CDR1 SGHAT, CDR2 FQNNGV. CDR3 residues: CASSLVRGQGASYEQYF. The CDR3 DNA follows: TGTGCCAGCAGCTTAGTTAGGGGACAGGGGGCTTCCTACGAGCAGTACTTC.

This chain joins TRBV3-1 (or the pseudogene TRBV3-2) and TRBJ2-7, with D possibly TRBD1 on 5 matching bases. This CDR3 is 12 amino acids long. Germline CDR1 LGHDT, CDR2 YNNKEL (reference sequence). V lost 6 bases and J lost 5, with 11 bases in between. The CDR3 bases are TGTGCCAGCAGGGGGCCCTGGGACGAGCAGTACTTC. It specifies CASRGPWDEQYF.

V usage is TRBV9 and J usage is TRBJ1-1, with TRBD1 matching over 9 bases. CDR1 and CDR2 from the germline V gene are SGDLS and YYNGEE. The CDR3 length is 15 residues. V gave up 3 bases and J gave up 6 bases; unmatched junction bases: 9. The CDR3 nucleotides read TGTGCCAGCAGCGAACAGGGGGCAGTAGCAGCTGAAGCTTTCTTT. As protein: CASSEQGAVAAEAFF.

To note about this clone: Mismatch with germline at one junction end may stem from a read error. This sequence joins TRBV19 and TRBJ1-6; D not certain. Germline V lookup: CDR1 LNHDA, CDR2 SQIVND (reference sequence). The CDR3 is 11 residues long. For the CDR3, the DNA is TGTGCCAGTGACCTAAGCAGCCGTGGGGTTTTT. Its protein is CASDLSSRGVF.

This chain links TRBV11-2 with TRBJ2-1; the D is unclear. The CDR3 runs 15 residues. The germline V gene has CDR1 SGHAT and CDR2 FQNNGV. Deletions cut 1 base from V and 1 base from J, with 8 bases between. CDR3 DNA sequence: TGTGCCAGCAGCTTAGCTGGGGATTCCTACAATGAGCAGTTCTTC. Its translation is CASSLAGDSYNEQFF.

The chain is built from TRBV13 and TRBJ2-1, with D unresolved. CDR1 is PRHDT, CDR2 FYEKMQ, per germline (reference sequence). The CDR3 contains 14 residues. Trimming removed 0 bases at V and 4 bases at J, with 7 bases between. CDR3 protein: CASSLGTAYNEQFF. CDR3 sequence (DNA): TGTGCCAGCAGCTTAGGGACCGCGTACAATGAGCAGTTCTTC.

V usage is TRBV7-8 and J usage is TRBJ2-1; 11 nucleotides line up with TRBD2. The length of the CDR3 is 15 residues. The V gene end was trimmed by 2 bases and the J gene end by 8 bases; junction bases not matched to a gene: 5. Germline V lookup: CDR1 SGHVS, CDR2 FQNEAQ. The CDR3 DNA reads TGTGCCAGCAGCTTATTGGTAGCGGGGGGGTATGAGCAGTTCTTC. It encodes CASSLLVAGGYEQFF.

The CDR3 reads CASSFIDVGIGEYEQYF. The CDR3 coding sequence is TGCGCCAGCAGCTTCATCGATGTGGGAATAGGGGAATACGAGCAGTACTTC. J is TRBJ2-7 and V is TRBV5-1, with D tentatively TRBD1 (5 bases). Trimming left V 2 bases short and J 4 bases short, with 22 bases between. Germline V lookup: CDR1 SGHRS, CDR2 YFSETQ. The CDR3 consists of 17 residues.

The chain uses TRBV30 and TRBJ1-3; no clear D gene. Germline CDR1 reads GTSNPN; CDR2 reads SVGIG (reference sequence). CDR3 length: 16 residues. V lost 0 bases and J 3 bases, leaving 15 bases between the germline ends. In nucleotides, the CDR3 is TGTGCCTGGAGTGTATTAGCCGGAACGAGTGGAAACACCATATATTTT. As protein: CAWSVLAGTSGNTIYF.

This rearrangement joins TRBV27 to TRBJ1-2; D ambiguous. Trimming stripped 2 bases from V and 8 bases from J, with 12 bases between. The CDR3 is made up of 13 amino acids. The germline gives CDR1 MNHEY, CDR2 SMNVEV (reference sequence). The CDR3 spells CASSLGGLLGYTF. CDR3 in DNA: TGTGCCAGCAGTTTAGGAGGCCTTCTGGGCTACACCTTC.

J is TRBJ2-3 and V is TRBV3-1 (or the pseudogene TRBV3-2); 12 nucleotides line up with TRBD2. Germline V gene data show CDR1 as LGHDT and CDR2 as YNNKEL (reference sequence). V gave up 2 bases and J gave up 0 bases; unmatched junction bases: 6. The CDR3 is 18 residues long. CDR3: CASSQRRTSGVSTDTQYF. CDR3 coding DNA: TGTGCCAGCAGCCAAAGGCGGACTAGCGGGGTGAGCACAGATACGCAGTATTTT.

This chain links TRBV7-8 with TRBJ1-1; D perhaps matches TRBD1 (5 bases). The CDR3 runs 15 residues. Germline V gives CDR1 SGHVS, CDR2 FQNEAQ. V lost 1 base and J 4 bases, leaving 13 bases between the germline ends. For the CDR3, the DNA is TGTGCCAGCAGCTTAGACTGGGGCGGGTTCACTGAAGCTTTCTTT. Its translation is CASSLDWGGFTEAFF.

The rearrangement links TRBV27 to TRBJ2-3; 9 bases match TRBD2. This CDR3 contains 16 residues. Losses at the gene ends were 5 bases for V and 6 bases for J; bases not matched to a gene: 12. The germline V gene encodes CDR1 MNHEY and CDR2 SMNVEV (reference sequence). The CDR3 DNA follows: TGTGCCAGCAGTCCAAATAGCGGGGGTGCGGGGGATACGCAGTATTTT. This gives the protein CASSPNSGGAGDTQYF.

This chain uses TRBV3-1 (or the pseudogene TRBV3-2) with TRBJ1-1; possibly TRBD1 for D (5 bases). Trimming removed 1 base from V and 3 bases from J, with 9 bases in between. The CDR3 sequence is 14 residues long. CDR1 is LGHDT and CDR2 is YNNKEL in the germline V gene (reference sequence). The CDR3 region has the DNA TGTGCCAGCAGCCAAGTAGGGGAAGACACTGAAGCTTTCTTT. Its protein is CASSQVGEDTEAFF.

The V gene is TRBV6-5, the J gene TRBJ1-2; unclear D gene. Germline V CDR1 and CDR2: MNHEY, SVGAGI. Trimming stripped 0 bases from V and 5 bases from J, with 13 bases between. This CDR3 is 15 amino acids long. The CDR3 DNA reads TGTGCCAGCAGTTACTCCCCGTTCGGGAGGTATGGCTACACCTTC. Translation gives CASSYSPFGRYGYTF.

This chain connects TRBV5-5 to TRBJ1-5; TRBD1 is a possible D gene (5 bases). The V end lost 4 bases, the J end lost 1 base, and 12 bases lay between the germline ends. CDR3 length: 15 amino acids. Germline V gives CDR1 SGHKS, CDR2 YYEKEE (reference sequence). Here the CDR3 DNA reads TGTGCCAGCAGCCCCGGGGGTTTAAGCAATCAGCCCCAGCATTTT. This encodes CASSPGGLSNQPQHF.